These T cell receptor beta chains were read from a single sample in a study of response to subunit inactivated influenza vaccine. MiXCR was run by TCRdb on the RT-PCR reads, yielding one entry per CDR3 protein. The top ten clones hold less than 7% of a sample with around 760,000 distinct CDR3 sequences, approximately 15% of them seen once. The sample was PBMCs from blood, taken 14 to 15 days before vaccination. Receptor source: a middle-aged man who received an inactivated influenza vaccine. Both conserved end residues are part of each CDR3. Each record gives: clone size, V gene, D gene, J gene, CDR3 DNA, CDR3 protein. A D gene is named only where the DNA matches it firmly. Where a row states a size, it is once, few, many or the class of an expanded clone; other rows omit it.

abundance: few
v_gene: TRBV4-2
d_gene: -
j_gene: TRBJ1-1
CDR3nt: TGTGCCAGCAGCCAGGTGGTCCGGAACACTGAAGCTTTCTTT
CDR3aa: CASSQVVRNTEAFF

abundance: many
v_gene: TRBV20-1
d_gene: -
j_gene: TRBJ1-5
CDR3nt: TGCAGTGCTAGAGATCACGGGGCGCTTAGCAATCAGCCCCAGCATTTT
CDR3aa: CSARDHGALSNQPQHF

abundance: -
v_gene: TRBV28
d_gene: -
j_gene: TRBJ1-5
CDR3nt: TGTGCCAGCAGTTTACGGCAGATCGGCAATCAGCCCCAGCATTTT
CDR3aa: CASSLRQIGNQPQHF

abundance: few
v_gene: TRBV2
d_gene: -
j_gene: TRBJ2-1
CDR3nt: TGTGCCAGCAGCATTGACAGGTTATACAATGAGCAGTTCTTC
CDR3aa: CASSIDRLYNEQFF

abundance: few
v_gene: TRBV6-1
d_gene: -
j_gene: TRBJ1-2
CDR3nt: TGTGCCACCTTCCGGGGGGGGCAGAACTATGGCTACACCTTC
CDR3aa: CATFRGGQNYGYTF

abundance: -
v_gene: TRBV20-1
d_gene: TRBD2
j_gene: TRBJ2-3
CDR3nt: TGCAGTGTTCAGGGACTAGCGGGAGGGCCCCCCACAGATACGCAGTATTTT
CDR3aa: CSVQGLAGGPPTDTQYF

abundance: -
v_gene: TRBV6-1
d_gene: -
j_gene: TRBJ2-5
CDR3nt: TGTGCCAGGACCGGGACTCCGCAAGAGACCCAGTACTTC
CDR3aa: CARTGTPQETQYF

abundance: -
v_gene: TRBV20-1
d_gene: -
j_gene: TRBJ1-4
CDR3nt: TGCAGTGCTAGTCGGGGTTCTAATGAAAAACTGTTTTTT
CDR3aa: CSASRGSNEKLFF

abundance: few
v_gene: TRBV7-8
d_gene: -
j_gene: TRBJ2-7
CDR3nt: TGTGCCAGCAGCCCGATCGAGAAACTCTCCTACGAGCAGTACTTC
CDR3aa: CASSPIEKLSYEQYF

abundance: -
v_gene: TRBV28
d_gene: TRBD2
j_gene: TRBJ2-7
CDR3nt: TGTGCCAGCAGTTCACCCCCGGGTTCTAGCGGGAGTAGCGAGCAGTACTTC
CDR3aa: CASSSPPGSSGSSEQYF

abundance: -
v_gene: TRBV6-1
d_gene: TRBD2
j_gene: TRBJ2-1
CDR3nt: TGTGCCAGCAGTGAAGGCGGGAGAACCTACAATGAGCAGTTCTTC
CDR3aa: CASSEGGRTYNEQFF

abundance: -
v_gene: TRBV12-3/TRBV12-4
d_gene: TRBD2
j_gene: TRBJ2-7
CDR3nt: TGTGCCAGCAGTCCTCCGGGACTAGCGTTCTACGAGCAGTACTTC
CDR3aa: CASSPPGLAFYEQYF

abundance: -
v_gene: TRBV20-1
d_gene: -
j_gene: TRBJ1-2
CDR3nt: TGCAGTGCTAGAGATAAAGCTTATGGCTACACCTTC
CDR3aa: CSARDKAYGYTF

abundance: -
v_gene: TRBV20-1
d_gene: -
j_gene: TRBJ1-4
CDR3nt: TGCAGTGCTAGCTTATTGGATGAAAAACTGTTTTTT
CDR3aa: CSASLLDEKLFF

abundance: few
v_gene: TRBV10-3
d_gene: -
j_gene: TRBJ2-7
CDR3nt: TGTGCCATCAGTGAGTCGGCGTTGAACTACGAGCAGTACTTC
CDR3aa: CAISESALNYEQYF

abundance: few
v_gene: TRBV20-1
d_gene: -
j_gene: TRBJ1-3
CDR3nt: TGCAGTGCGCCTGCTGCTGGAAACACCATATATTTT
CDR3aa: CSAPAAGNTIYF

abundance: few
v_gene: TRBV6-1
d_gene: TRBD1
j_gene: TRBJ2-7
CDR3nt: TGTGCCAGCAGTACCTCCGGGACAGGGACCTCCTACGAGCAGTACTTC
CDR3aa: CASSTSGTGTSYEQYF

abundance: -
v_gene: TRBV27
d_gene: -
j_gene: TRBJ2-7
CDR3nt: TGTGCCAGCAGTTTATCAATACGCGCGGGAAGCTACGAGCAGTACTTC
CDR3aa: CASSLSIRAGSYEQYF

abundance: few
v_gene: TRBV11-2
d_gene: -
j_gene: TRBJ2-7
CDR3nt: TGTGCCAGCAGCTTAGATCTGGGGGGCGAGCAGTACTTC
CDR3aa: CASSLDLGGEQYF

abundance: few
v_gene: TRBV28
d_gene: TRBD1
j_gene: TRBJ2-2
CDR3nt: TGTGCCAGCAGTTTACTGGGACAGGGCACCGGGGAGCTGTTTTTT
CDR3aa: CASSLLGQGTGELFF

abundance: -
v_gene: TRBV4-1
d_gene: -
j_gene: TRBJ2-3
CDR3nt: TGCGCCAGCAGCCAACTTACAGGGAAAGGGGCAGATACGCAGTATTTT
CDR3aa: CASSQLTGKGADTQYF

abundance: -
v_gene: TRBV29-1
d_gene: TRBD2
j_gene: TRBJ2-1
CDR3nt: TGCAGCGTTGCTCCAGCGGGAGTCTACAATGAGCAGTTCTTC
CDR3aa: CSVAPAGVYNEQFF

abundance: -
v_gene: TRBV5-1
d_gene: TRBD2
j_gene: TRBJ2-1
CDR3nt: TGCGCCAGCAGCTCGCTAGTAGCGGGGGGACACAATGAGCAGTTCTTC
CDR3aa: CASSSLVAGGHNEQFF

abundance: -
v_gene: TRBV5-1
d_gene: -
j_gene: TRBJ2-5
CDR3nt: TGCGCCAGCAGCTTGGGAGCGGAGCTACACGAGACCCAGTACTTC
CDR3aa: CASSLGAELHETQYF

abundance: many
v_gene: TRBV2
d_gene: -
j_gene: TRBJ1-6
CDR3nt: TGTGCCAGCAGTGAAACAGTGAATTCACCCCTCCACTTT
CDR3aa: CASSETVNSPLHF